This passage covers 22 T cell receptor beta chains from one sample sequenced in a study of chemoradiotherapy in HPV16-positive cancers. Sequencing was performed with immunoSEQ multiplex PCR; in TCRdb, only in-frame clones are kept and a portion is missing. This table holds about 4,700 clones, around 80% found once. This sample comprised tumor tissue, obtained from a patient who underwent chemoradiotherapy. These receptors were collected from a human donor with HPV-associated anogenital cancer.

This chain links TRBV19 with TRBJ2-2; 7 bases fit TRBD1. After removal of 3 bases from V and 4 bases from J, the junction contained 5 bases not matched to a gene. This CDR3 is 15 amino acids long. Looked up from germline, CDR1 is LNHDA and CDR2 is SQIVND (reference sequence). DNA for the CDR3: TGTGCCAGTAGTATCCTGACAGGGCGCACCGGGGAGCTGTTTTTT. This codes for CASSILTGRTGELFF.

The chain uses TRBV5-1 and TRBJ2-3, with 10 nucleotides matching TRBD2. With 3 bases clipped from V and 4 bases from J, the junction kept 14 bases outside the gene matches. Germline CDR1 reads SGHRS; CDR2 reads YFSETQ. The CDR3 runs 18 residues. CDR3 sequence reads: CASSSSLKAGGHPDTQYF. The CDR3, as DNA: TGCGCCAGCAGCTCGTCCCTAAAAGCGGGGGGGCATCCAGATACGCAGTATTTT.

This clone was picked up one time. Sequence at one end of the junction differs from germline and may be a read error. The V call is TRBV7-2, the J call TRBJ2-5; D is undetermined. CDR3 length equals 14 residues. CDR1 and CDR2 (germline): SGHTA, FQGNSA. This chain's CDR3 is CASSFVWDQETQYF. CDR3 DNA: TGTGCCAGCAGCTTCGTCTGGGATCAAGAAACCCAGTACTTC.

V usage is TRBV11-3 and J usage is TRBJ2-7, with a possible D match to TRBD1 (6 bases). V was trimmed by 5 bases and J by 7 bases, leaving 18 bases between them. The germline V gene encodes CDR1 SGHNT and CDR2 YENEEA. The CDR3 runs to 14 residues. In DNA form, the CDR3 reads TGTGCCAGCAGCCAACTTACAGGGTCTGGGGAGCAGTACTTC. This gives the protein CASSQLTGSGEQYF. The full variable domain, its missing parts supplied by reference TRBV11-3 and TRBJ2-7, is EAGVVQSPRYKIIEKKQPVAFWCNPISGHNTLYWYLQNLGQGPELLIRYENEEAVDDSQLPKDRFSAERLKGVDSTLKIQPAELGDSAVYLCASSQLTGSGEQYFGPGTRLTVT.

Concerning this clone itself: One junction end does not reproduce the germline sequence, and a read error may be involved. The chain recombines TRBV4-1 with TRBJ2-7, with D perhaps matching TRBD1 or TRBD2 (6 bases each). The germline V gene has CDR1 MGHRA and CDR2 YSYEKL. The CDR3 is 13 residues long. In DNA, the CDR3 is TGCGCCAGCAGCCAAGAGGGGGGCCTTGTTGGGTGGTTC. Its protein is CASSQEGGLVGWF.

The gene calls are TRBV25-1 and TRBJ2-7; a weak D match, TRBD2 (6 bases). The CDR3 is 14 amino acids. Trimming took off 6 bases at V and 0 bases at J, with 12 bases between the two ends. Germline CDR1 MGHDK, CDR2 SYGVNS. CDR3 amino acids: CASRTRDSSYEQYF. The CDR3 DNA follows: TGTGCCAGCAGGACCCGGGACTCCTCCTACGAGCAGTACTTC.

V usage is TRBV5-1 and J usage is TRBJ2-4; no clear D gene. From germline, CDR1 is SGHRS and CDR2 YFSETQ. Trimming left V 1 base short and J 3 bases short, with 8 bases between. The CDR3 runs 14 residues. The DNA of the CDR3 is TGCGCCAGCAGCTTGTGGGAAGACAAAAACATTCAGTACTTC. Translating gives CASSLWEDKNIQYF.

The rearrangement links TRBV5-1 to TRBJ1-4, with D maybe TRBD1 (6 bases). The V and J ends lost 3 bases and 3 bases respectively, with 12 bases between them. Germline V lookup: CDR1 SGHRS, CDR2 YFSETQ. The CDR3 has 15 residues. The CDR3 nucleotides read TGCGCCAGCAGCTCCCTGGGGGCCGCTAATGAAAAACTGTTTTTT. Translated, it gives CASSSLGAANEKLFF.

The rearrangement links TRBV15 to TRBJ1-3; D not resolved. Trimming took off 0 bases at V and 0 bases at J, with 9 bases between the two ends. CDR1 is LNHNV, CDR2 YYDKDF, per germline (reference sequence). The CDR3 runs to 16 residues. The CDR3 DNA is TGTGCCACCAGCAGAGATACTGCGGGCTCTGGAAACACCATATATTTT. Amino acids: CATSRDTAGSGNTIYF.

The rearrangement uses TRBV4-3 and TRBJ1-4; D ambiguous. This CDR3 has 15 residues. The V end lost 1 base, the J end lost 6 bases, and 12 bases lay between the germline ends. Germline lookup yields CDR1 LGHNA and CDR2 YSLEER. The CDR3 reads CASSQAGEGDEKLFF. CDR3 DNA sequence: TGCGCCAGCAGCCAAGCCGGGGAGGGTGATGAAAAACTGTTTTTT.

As DNA, the CDR3 is TGTGCCAGCAGCTCCAAGCGGGAGAGCTCTGGGGCCAACGTCCTGACTTTC. This codes for CASSSKRESSGANVLTF. The J gene is TRBJ2-6, the V gene TRBV7-9; 8 nucleotides line up with TRBD2. With 4 bases clipped from V and 0 bases from J, the junction kept 5 bases outside the gene matches. The CDR3 spans 17 residues. The germline V gene has CDR1 SEHNR and CDR2 FQNEAQ (reference sequence).

The chain uses TRBV5-6 and TRBJ1-5; D is unclear. CDR3 length: 13 amino acids. CDR1 and CDR2 from the germline V gene are SGHDT and YYEEEE. Trimming left V 2 bases short and J 9 bases short, with 12 bases between. The CDR3 protein is CASSFGLGMPQHF. The CDR3 DNA sequence: TGTGCCAGCAGCTTCGGCCTGGGGATGCCCCAGCATTTT.

J is TRBJ2-1 and V is TRBV5-4; the match to TRBD2 covers 9 bases. The V and J ends lost 5 bases and 2 bases, in that order; junction bases with no gene match: 11. Per germline, CDR1 SGHNT and CDR2 YYREEE (reference sequence). This CDR3 spans 17 amino acids. CDR3 loop: CASSASSERGAYNEQFF. The CDR3, as DNA: TGTGCCAGCAGTGCTTCCTCAGAGCGGGGGGCCTACAATGAGCAGTTCTTC.

The V and J genes are TRBV5-1 and TRBJ2-3, with D perhaps assigned TRBD1 or TRBD2 (5 bases each). The CDR3 covers 13 residues. The V end lost 4 bases, the J end lost 2 bases, and 8 bases lay between the germline ends. Germline assignment: CDR1 SGHRS and CDR2 YFSETQ. This CDR3 is CASSPGTTDTQYF. The CDR3 DNA is TGCGCCAGCAGCCCGGGGACCACAGATACGCAGTATTTT.

V and J are TRBV2 and TRBJ1-4; no firm D call. With 4 bases removed from V and 1 base from J, the gap between germline ends came to 7 bases. The CDR3 runs 14 residues. Germline values: CDR1 SNHLY, CDR2 FYNNEI. The CDR3 region has the DNA TGTGCCAGCAGTGTTAGTCGAACTAATGAAAAACTGTTTTTT. Translated: CASSVSRTNEKLFF.

The chain couples TRBV28 to TRBJ2-3, with D tentatively TRBD1 or TRBD2 (5 bases each). The ends were cut back, 5 bases at V and 8 bases at J, with 14 bases in the middle. The CDR3 runs to 13 residues. The V gene's germline CDR1 is MDHEN and CDR2 SYDVKM. The CDR3 loop reads CASSAVRDGTQYF. Here the CDR3 DNA reads TGTGCCAGCAGTGCCGTTAGGGACGGTACGCAGTATTTT.

CDR3 sequence: CASSWGLAEIGDEQFF. The CDR3 bases are TGTGCCAGCAGCTGGGGTCTAGCGGAAATAGGGGATGAGCAGTTCTTC. V and J are TRBV7-6 and TRBJ2-1; 7 bases match TRBD2. In germline, CDR1 is SGHVS, CDR2 FNYEAQ. The CDR3 has 16 amino acids. The V and J ends lost 4 bases and 8 bases, in that order; junction bases with no gene match: 14.

This sequence joins TRBV7-2 and TRBJ1-1; D is uncertain. Looked up from germline, CDR1 is SGHTA and CDR2 is FQGNSA. V was clipped by 1 base and J by 1 base, with 4 bases between them. This CDR3 contains 13 residues. CDR3 DNA: TGTGCCAGCAGCTTAGAGGCGAACACTGAAGCTTTCTTT. Protein product: CASSLEANTEAFF.

V gene TRBV11-2 combines with J gene TRBJ2-5; D not resolved. V was trimmed by 1 base and J by 2 bases, leaving 5 bases between them. Germline CDR1 is SGHAT and CDR2 is FQNNGV. The CDR3 covers 13 residues. CDR3 nucleotide sequence: TGTGCCAGCAGCTTAGCGGATCAAGAGACCCAGTACTTC. Residues: CASSLADQETQYF.

The chain employs TRBV14 and TRBJ1-6; D gene unclear. CDR1 and CDR2 from the germline V gene are SGHDN and FVKESK. V shed 1 base and J shed 0 bases, with 7 bases lying between them. CDR3 size: 16 residues. The CDR3 reads CASSQAPSSYNSPLHF. CDR3 nucleotides: TGTGCCAGCAGCCAAGCCCCGAGCTCCTATAATTCACCCCTCCACTTT.

This clone was seen only once. The rearrangement links TRBV6-1 to TRBJ2-7; TRBD2 matches at 10 bases. The CDR3 has 14 residues. CDR1 is MNHNS, CDR2 SASEGT, per germline. With V trimmed by 8 bases and J by 4 bases, 8 bases remained unmatched. In DNA form, the CDR3 reads TGTGCCAGCCTGCGGACTAGCGGTAAATACGAGCAGTACTTC. It is translated as CASLRTSGKYEQYF.

The chain has TRBV6-5 and TRBJ1-2; a possible D gene is TRBD1 (6 bases). Trimming took off 3 bases at V and 7 bases at J, with 12 bases between the two ends. This CDR3 spans 13 amino acids. Germline CDR1 reads MNHEY; CDR2 reads SVGAGI. CDR3 loop: CASSYERGSGYTF. In DNA form, the CDR3 reads TGTGCCAGCAGTTATGAAAGGGGGTCTGGCTACACCTTC.